The 3 T cell receptor beta chains below all came from one sample that was sequenced in a study of vaccination effects on CD4 cells after COVID-19. Measured with immunoSEQ multiplex PCR; TCRdb has only the in-frame clones, and not every one. The table lists 30,000 to 45,000 clones, around 70% of them singletons. Peptide-pool stimulation followed by sequencing identified expanded antigen-specific CD4+ clonotypes in the ViraFEST assay. Having been cultured for 10 days, the cells underwent CD4+ T cell isolation. Vaccinees lacked prior SARS-CoV-2 infection and tested negative for nucleocapsid antibodies. These receptors' targets are unknown. The specimen was CD4+ T cells from PBMCs cultured with SARS-CoV-2 spike peptides, collected before COVID-19 vaccination. These receptors originate from a human donor who received a COVID-19 vaccine.

The chain recombines TRBV9 with TRBJ2-3; 8 positions match TRBD2. V shed 0 bases and J 5 bases; nucleotides not matched to a gene: 5. CDR1 is SGDLS and CDR2 is YYNGEE in the germline V gene. The CDR3 is 15 residues long. In nucleotides, the CDR3 is TGTGCCAGCAGCGTAGCGGGGGGGCCGGTAGATACGCAGTATTTT. It translates to CASSVAGGPVDTQYF.

Only one count was recorded for this clone. The chain combines TRBV4-2 with TRBJ1-1; 7 bases line up with TRBD1. The CDR3 is 17 residues long. CDR1 is LGHNA, CDR2 YNFKEQ, per germline. With V trimmed by 4 bases and J by 0 bases, 11 bases remained unmatched. The CDR3 DNA reads as TGTGCCAGCAGCCCCGATCGTAGGGGGCTGATGAACACTGAAGCTTTCTTT. Encoded protein: CASSPDRRGLMNTEAFF.

The chain uses TRBV19 and TRBJ1-4, with 8 nucleotides matching TRBD1. V dropped 5 bases and J dropped 7; count of bases not matched to a gene: 9. Germline CDR1 and CDR2: LNHDA and SQIVND (reference sequence). The CDR3 totals 15 residues. CDR3 sequence reads: CASSARTGYIEKLFF. The CDR3 DNA is TGTGCCAGTAGTGCCCGGACAGGGTATATTGAAAAACTGTTTTTT.